This T cell receptor (beta chain) was sequenced in a study of regulatory T cells in long-lasting Graves disease. Study-wide background: Antithyroid drugs had been given to newly diagnosed Graves' patients for under 3 months. Broader study findings: When disease was persistent, TRBV28, TRBJ1-2 and TRBJ2-5 were the favored segments. Persistent Graves' patients showed a TCR diversity that was lower than that of newly diagnosed ones.

Time point indicated: newly diagnosed GD, antithyroid drugs for less than 3 months. Scientists built the TCR library using RNA that was extracted from PBMCs. An endocrinology unit in Xi'an, China, supplied the patients. According to the study, TCR beta libraries were built with iRepertoire HTBI primers and CDR3-region Arm-PCR. TCRdb processed the multiplex PCR reads anew with MiXCR; each CDR3 protein has one entry. The data hold about 400,000 distinct CDR3 sequences, with around 16% observed a single time. V lost 1 base, J lost 7 bases, and 6 bases stayed unmatched. The CDR3 sequence is 15 residues long. The germline V gene has CDR1 SGHTA and CDR2 FQGNSA. As concerns this clonotype: Its target is not known.

The source of this sequence is a female donor with Graves disease. This sequence joins TRBV7-2 and TRBJ2-7, with 11 bases that match TRBD2. The sequences come from peripheral blood mononuclear cells (PBMCs), collected at new diagnosis, from a patient treated with antithyroid drugs. The CDR3 sequence: CASSLGTSGRVEQYF. CDR3 in DNA: TGTGCCAGCAGCTTAGGGACTAGCGGGCGTGTAGAGCAGTACTTC.